This is a list of T cell receptor beta chains from one sample in a study of PD-L1 blockade in urothelial cancer. Method: immunoSEQ multiplex PCR; TCRdb's copy keeps in-frame clones and lacks some. Among about 85,000 clones listed, 85% to 90% were seen once. The source was PBMCs, collected around atezolizumab (anti-PD-L1) treatment. These receptors were taken from a man aged 60-69 years with urothelial cancer. The CDR3 runs from the conserved cysteine through the conserved F or W. The order of the fields is J gene, D gene, clone size, V gene, CDR3 protein, CDR3 DNA. D genes are given only for firm matches. Rows give clone size only sometimes, using once, few, many, or a class for an expanded clone.

>TRBJ2-5|-|once|TRBV29-1
CSVEDQFRAHRETQYF
TGCAGCGTTGAAGATCAATTCAGGGCGCACAGGGAGACCCAGTACTTC
>TRBJ2-5|-|-|TRBV29-1
CSVESLGVLETQYF
TGCAGCGTTGAAAGCCTAGGGGTTTTAGAGACCCAGTACTTC
>TRBJ2-7|TRBD1|-|TRBV29-1
CSVERQGSYEQYF
TGCAGCGTTGAACGACAGGGGTCCTACGAGCAGTACTTC
>TRBJ1-1|TRBD1|-|TRBV6-5
CASSRTGGLNTEAFF
TGTGCCAGCAGCAGGACAGGGGGATTGAACACTGAAGCTTTCTTT
>TRBJ1-5|-|-|TRBV2
CASSEVVTSNQPQHF
TGTGCCAGCAGTGAAGTGGTAACAAGCAATCAGCCCCAGCATTTT
>TRBJ2-7|TRBD2|few|TRBV4-3
CASSPGLAGESEQYF
TGCGCCAGCAGCCCTGGGCTAGCGGGAGAATCCGAGCAGTACTTC
>TRBJ2-1|-|-|TRBV5-1
CASSLALGSRYEQFF
TGCGCCAGCAGCTTGGCCCTCGGGAGTCGGTATGAGCAGTTCTTC
>TRBJ1-5|-|-|TRBV5-1
CASSLEGRYQPQHF
TGCGCCAGCAGCTTGGAGGGGAGGTATCAGCCCCAGCATTTT
>TRBJ1-6|-|-|TRBV12-5
CASGLRGRSYNSPLHF
TGTGCTAGTGGTTTGCGGGGAAGGTCCTATAATTCACCCCTCCACTTT
>TRBJ1-2|TRBD1|-|TRBV11-3
CASSSESRDRVLGGYGYTF
TGTGCCAGCAGCTCCGAAAGTCGGGACAGGGTGTTGGGTGGCTATGGCTACACCTTC